The 14 T cell receptor beta chains below come from one sample, sequenced in a study of cytomegalovirus exposure and HLA in healthy donors (dated by TCRdb to the late 2010s). The library came from the immunoSEQ multiplex PCR assay. For the multiplex PCR, a mixture combining 60 forward primers for TCR Vbeta segments and 13 reverse primers for TCR Jbeta segments was used. TCRdb obtained this table from immuneACCESS and retained in-frame rearrangements with V and J assigned. These tables miss some clones; where compared with another copy, unresolved V genes account for less than half of the shortfall, and the remainder is unexplained. The sample includes roughly 160,000 clones, with roughly 80% observed a single time. The ten largest clones represent more than 0.35% of the sample. Sequenced sample: PBMCs. The origin of the receptors is a boy aged 2 to 10 in good health and CMV-seronegative.

The genes are TRBV7-8 and TRBJ2-3; TRBD2 matches at 7 bases. This CDR3 is 15 amino acids long. After removal of 1 base from V and 3 bases from J, the junction contained 4 bases not matched to a gene. Per the germline V gene, CDR1 is SGHVS and CDR2 is FQNEAQ. CDR3: CASSLVGGVTDTQYF. CDR3 DNA: TGTGCCAGCAGCTTAGTGGGAGGGGTAACAGATACGCAGTATTTT. The entire variable domain, with the rest obtained from reference TRBV7-8 and TRBJ2-3, is as follows: GAGVSQSPRYKVAKRGQDVALRCDPISGHVSLFWYQQALGQGPEFLTYFQNEAQLDKSGLPSDRFFAERPEGSVSTLKIQRTQQEDSAVYLCASSLVGGVTDTQYFGPGTRLTVL.

Of note for this clone: One junction end disagrees with the germline gene, perhaps due to a read error. The rearrangement joins TRBV4-2 to TRBJ2-7, with 7 bases aligning to TRBD1. From germline, CDR1 is LGHNA and CDR2 YNFKEQ. The CDR3 extends over 15 amino acids. CDR3 loop: CASSPVRGSSSEQYF. The CDR3, as DNA: TGTGCCAGCAGCCCCGTCAGGGGGTCTTCCTCCGAGCAGTACTTC.

The V and J genes are TRBV27 and TRBJ2-3; TRBD2 might be the D (5 bases). Germline CDR1 and CDR2: MNHEY and SMNVEV (reference sequence). There are 16 residues in the CDR3. Trimming left V 4 bases short and J 0 bases short, with 14 bases between. The CDR3 loop is CASSSWTASSTDTQYF. The CDR3 DNA follows: TGTGCCAGCAGTTCCTGGACTGCCTCTAGCACAGATACGCAGTATTTT.

The gene calls are TRBV6-5 and TRBJ1-4; TRBD1 might be the D (5 bases). The CDR3 contains 14 residues. CDR1 and CDR2 (germline): MNHEY, SVGAGI. V lost 2 bases and J 4 bases, leaving 8 bases between the germline ends. CDR3 nucleotide sequence: TGTGCCAGCAGTTACGGGGGGAATAATGAAAAACTGTTTTTT. As protein: CASSYGGNNEKLFF.

The chain combines TRBV6-1 with TRBJ1-5; a weak D match, TRBD1 (6 bases). This CDR3 is built from 21 residues. The V end lost 0 bases, the J end lost 5 bases, and 29 bases lay between the germline ends. Germline CDR1 and CDR2: MNHNS and SASEGT. CDR3 protein: CASSEAGQGRLESEPHQPQHF. The CDR3, as DNA: TGTGCCAGCAGTGAAGCGGGGCAGGGGCGCTTGGAGTCTGAACCCCATCAGCCCCAGCATTTT.

This clone occurred a few times. The chain is built from TRBV25-1 and TRBJ1-1; 7 positions match TRBD1. This CDR3 contains 14 residues. J gave up 1 base and V 5 bases, and 4 bases lay outside the gene matches. CDR1 is MGHDK and CDR2 is SYGVNS in the germline V gene. The CDR3 here is CASSRGTANTEAFF. DNA of the CDR3: TGTGCCAGCAGTAGGGGGACAGCGAACACTGAAGCTTTCTTT.

This clone turned up a few times. The rearrangement uses TRBV2 and TRBJ2-7, with 7 bases fitting TRBD2. With 4 bases clipped from V and 6 bases from J, the junction kept 12 bases outside the gene matches. CDR1 is SNHLY and CDR2 is FYNNEI in the germline V gene. This CDR3 has 15 amino acids. Written as DNA, the CDR3 is TGTGCCAGCAGTGTAGGTGGCGGGAGCTCGGGCGAGCAGTACTTC. This gives the protein CASSVGGGSSGEQYF.

The J gene is TRBJ2-2, the V gene TRBV6-1, with a tentative D call TRBD1 (7 bases). CDR1 and CDR2 (germline): MNHNS, SASEGT. The CDR3 contains 16 residues. V was clipped by 3 bases and J by 3 bases, with 14 bases between them. The CDR3 is CASSDRGRGDTGELFF. The CDR3, as DNA: TGTGCCAGCAGTGACCGGGGCAGGGGGGACACCGGGGAGCTGTTTTTT.

The V gene is TRBV2, the J gene TRBJ2-1; 10 nucleotides match TRBD2. Per the germline V gene, CDR1 is SNHLY and CDR2 is FYNNEI. The junction had 16 bases not matched to a gene; V was cut back by 8 bases and J by 9 bases. The CDR3 is made up of 16 amino acids. The CDR3 DNA reads TGTGCCAGCCCTCAGCTGCGGCTAGCGGGAGCCTCTGAGCAGTTCTTC. Amino acid sequence: CASPQLRLAGASEQFF. Filled out from reference TRBV2 and TRBJ2-1, the complete variable domain reads EPEVTQTPSHQVTQMGQEVILRCVPISNHLYFYWYRQILGQKVEFLVSFYNNEISEKSEIFDDQFSVERPDGSNFTLKIRSTKLEDSAMYFCASPQLRLAGASEQFFGPGTRLTVL.

The V call is TRBV5-6, the J call TRBJ2-5, with D perhaps TRBD2 (5 bases). CDR3 length: 15 residues. Deletions cut 0 bases from V and 5 bases from J, with 14 bases between. Germline V CDR1 and CDR2: SGHDT, YYEEEE. The CDR3 region has the DNA TGTGCCAGCAGCTTGGGGCCGGGGTCCGGGGAGACCCAGTACTTC. It translates to CASSLGPGSGETQYF.

The chain has TRBV5-4 and TRBJ2-2; D is unclear. Trimming left V 2 bases short and J 0 bases short, with 11 bases between. The CDR3 totals 16 residues. In germline, CDR1 is SGHNT, CDR2 YYREEE (reference sequence). The CDR3 DNA is TGTGCCAGCAGCTTCCTAACAGCTGCGAACACCGGGGAGCTGTTTTTT. This encodes CASSFLTAANTGELFF.

The chain combines TRBV28 with TRBJ1-2, with D tentatively TRBD1 (5 bases). V lost 5 bases and J 4 bases, leaving 11 bases between the germline ends. This CDR3 is built from 13 residues. Germline CDR1 and CDR2: MDHEN and SYDVKM. CDR3 DNA sequence: TGTGCCAGCAGTCCCGACAGCCTCTATGGCTACACCTTC. Translated, it gives CASSPDSLYGYTF.

The chain couples TRBV11-2 to TRBJ2-2; TRBD2 matches 13 bases. Germline V gives CDR1 SGHAT, CDR2 FQNNGV. V was pared by 6 bases and J by 4 bases, with 11 bases of the junction left unmatched. The CDR3 is 18 residues long. CDR3 in amino acids: CASSFPRTSGSSTGELFF. The CDR3 region has the DNA TGTGCCAGCAGTTTTCCTCGGACTAGCGGGAGCAGCACCGGGGAGCTGTTTTTT.

The rearrangement links TRBV12-5 to TRBJ2-3; D is possibly TRBD2 (6 bases). The germline V gene has CDR1 LGHNT and CDR2 FRNRAP. CDR3 length: 17 amino acids. Deletions cut 0 bases from V and 5 bases from J, with 18 bases between. The CDR3 DNA follows: TGTGCTAGTGGTTTGGTTCCCGGGAGTAAGATAATAGATACGCAGTATTTT. It is translated as CASGLVPGSKIIDTQYF. Drawing the rest from reference TRBV12-5 and TRBJ2-3, the complete variable domain is DARVTQTPRHKVTEMGQEVTMRCQPILGHNTVFWYRQTMMQGLELLAYFRNRAPLDDSGMPKDRFSAEMPDATLATLKIQPSEPRDSAVYFCASGLVPGSKIIDTQYFGPGTRLTVL.